This T cell receptor (beta chain) was captured by sequencing in a study of OX40 agonist ivuxolimab in advanced cancers. Produced via immunoSEQ multiplex PCR; TCRdb's table is partial and in-frame only. Of approximately 91,000 clones listed, roughly 89% were seen once; the top ten hold 0.4% to 0.65%. Trimming took off 11 bases at V and 5 bases at J, with 17 bases between the two ends. The V gene's germline CDR1 is ENHRY and CDR2 SYGVKD. The CDR3 loop spans 13 amino acids. J is TRBJ2-3 and V is TRBV10-3; D uncertain. Here the sequenced sample was CD4+ or CD8+ T cells sorted from blood, taken in a trial of the OX40 agonist ivuxolimab. This receptor was identified in an adult with an advanced solid tumor such as melanoma, head and neck, liver or kidney cancer. CDR3 in amino acids: CASSRPIEDTQYF. CDR3 in DNA: TGTGCCTCCTCTAGGCCCATTGAAGATACGCAGTATTTT.